This T cell receptor (beta chain) comes out of a study of shared T cell receptors in the human thymus. The repertoire was sequenced with immunoSEQ multiplex PCR; TCRdb's copy has only in-frame clones and lacks some. Among almost 550,000 clones listed, approximately 78% were seen once. Germline loops: CDR1 PRHDT, CDR2 FYEKMQ (reference sequence). CDR3 length: 16 residues. The germline V and J ends were trimmed by 5 bases and 0 bases, with 14 bases remaining between them. A further study also used this sample, focusing on human thymus T cells. That source reports: Having corrective surgery for congenital heart defects, healthy Finnish infants were the ones who donated. Resected material from corrective heart surgery provided the thymus tissue analysed. Repertoires sampled from thymus and blood appeared biased in V and J gene usage. Related research found strongly overlapping thymic repertoires in unrelated individuals.

The chain uses TRBV13 and TRBJ2-1; no reliable D call. This TCR was sampled from a boy under two years old with a congenital heart defect. Sequencing used thymocytes. CDR3 in amino acids: CASSPWRLYSYNEQFF. The CDR3, as DNA: TGTGCCAGCAGCCCCTGGCGGTTATACTCCTACAATGAGCAGTTCTTC. Variable domain in full (rest from reference TRBV13 and TRBJ2-1): AAGVIQSPRHLIKEKRETATLKCYPIPRHDTVYWYQQGPGQDPQFLISFYEKMQSDKGSIPDRFSAQQFSDYHSELNMSSLELGDSALYFCASSPWRLYSYNEQFFGPGTRLTVL.